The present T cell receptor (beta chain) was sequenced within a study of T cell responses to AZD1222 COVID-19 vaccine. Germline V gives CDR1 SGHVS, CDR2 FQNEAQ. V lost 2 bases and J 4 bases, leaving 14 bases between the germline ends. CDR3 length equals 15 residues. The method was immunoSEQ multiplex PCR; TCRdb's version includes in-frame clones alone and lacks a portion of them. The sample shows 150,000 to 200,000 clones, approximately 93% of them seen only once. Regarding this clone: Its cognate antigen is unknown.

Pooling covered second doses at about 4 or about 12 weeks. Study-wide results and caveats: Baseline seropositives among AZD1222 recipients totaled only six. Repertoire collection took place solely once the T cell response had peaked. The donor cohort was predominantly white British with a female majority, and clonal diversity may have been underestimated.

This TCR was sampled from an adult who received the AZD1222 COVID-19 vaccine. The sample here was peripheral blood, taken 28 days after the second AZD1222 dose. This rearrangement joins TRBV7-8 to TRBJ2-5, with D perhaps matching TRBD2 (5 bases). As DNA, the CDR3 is TGTGCCAGCAGCTTACTCAACCGGGAACGAGAGACCCAGTACTTC. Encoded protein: CASSLLNRERETQYF.